The clone carrying this T cell receptor beta chain has just a few counts. This sample stems from a study of blood T cell repertoires in COVID-19. Study overall: The origin of the acute and convalescent COVID-19 samples was the United States, Italy and Spain. The cDNA or gDNA used as material had been derived from T cells, B-cell-depleted T cells, or PBMCs.

Between the trimmed V and J ends, which lost 0 bases and 1 base, there was a span of 6 bases. The CDR3 consists of 13 residues. Germline lookup yields CDR1 GTSNPN and CDR2 SVGIG (reference sequence). Original handling: Estimated nucleated cell counts came from reference gene primer amplification. Profiled with immunoSEQ multiplex PCR; TCRdb holds only in-frame clones, not every one. V and J calls and clone size are copied from that table; D and trimming were computed from the DNA. The data contain 240,000 or so clones, almost 85% of them singletons. The chain couples TRBV30 to TRBJ1-1, with D perhaps TRBD1 (5 bases). The sample was peripheral blood. This TCR was sampled from a woman of 80 years or more with acute or convalescent COVID-19. This CDR3 is CAWSVGQNTEAFF. CDR3 DNA sequence: TGTGCCTGGAGTGTCGGACAGAACACTGAAGCTTTCTTT.